The 30 T cell receptor beta chains below were found in one sample sequenced in a study of post-analysis software for immune sequencing data. These receptors lack a known antigen. Unique molecular identifiers featured in each of the TCR beta cDNA libraries. TCRdb reprocessed the PCR reads with MiXCR, giving one entry per CDR3 protein. The sample consists of about 570,000 distinct CDR3 sequences, approximately 31% of them appearing once. Overall study findings and caveats: Roughly 5 TRBV segments, including TRBV5-6, TRBV5-1 and TRBV20-1, were more frequent in patients than controls.

The sequencing sample was made of blood. The receptors were gathered from a girl under 18 with multiple sclerosis.

This clonotype came up a few times. The V and J genes are TRBV5-6 and TRBJ2-1; 8 bases are shared with TRBD2. The ends lost 3 bases at V and 4 bases at J; junction bases unmatched: 6. Germline V gene data show CDR1 as SGHDT and CDR2 as YYEEEE. CDR3 size: 15 residues. CDR3 sequence (DNA): TGTGCCAGCAGCTGGCGGGGGGAGTTTTACAATGAGCAGTTCTTC. Encoded protein: CASSWRGEFYNEQFF.

The rearrangement uses TRBV12-3 or TRBV12-4 and TRBJ1-1, with D possibly being TRBD1 (6 bases). This CDR3 contains 12 residues. Trimming removed 6 bases at V and 10 bases at J, with 15 bases between. The CDR3 DNA sequence: TGTGCCAGCAGCCTAGACGAGGGGGGAGCTTTCTTT. Residues: CASSLDEGGAFF.

The V and J genes are TRBV9 and TRBJ2-1; 7 nucleotides match TRBD1. This CDR3 has 13 residues. With 4 bases clipped from V and 6 bases from J, the junction kept 4 bases outside the gene matches. Germline CDR1 is SGDLS and CDR2 is YYNGEE. CDR3 amino acids: CASSTGASNEQFF. CDR3 in DNA: TGTGCCAGCAGCACAGGGGCCTCCAATGAGCAGTTCTTC. Filled out from reference TRBV9 and TRBJ2-1, the complete variable domain reads DSGVTQTPKHLITATGQRVTLRCSPRSGDLSVYWYQQSLDQGLQFLIQYYNGEERAKGNILERFSAQQFPDLHSELNLSSLELGDSALYFCASSTGASNEQFFGPGTRLTVL.

The chain links TRBV11-1 to TRBJ2-1; D unclear. The CDR3 sequence is 16 residues long. Trimming pared 3 bases from V and 0 bases from J, leaving 12 bases between. The V gene's germline CDR1 is SGHAT and CDR2 FQDESV (reference sequence). CDR3 coding DNA: TGTGCCAGCAGCTTCGGCAGAAAGAGCTCCTACAATGAGCAGTTCTTC. Its protein is CASSFGRKSSYNEQFF.

V and J are TRBV7-3 and TRBJ2-5, with TRBD2 identical over 11 bases. Germline V gene sequence: CDR1 SGHTA, CDR2 FQGTGA. Trimming took 9 bases from V and 4 from J; bases not matched to a gene: 10. This CDR3 has 15 amino acids. CDR3 DNA sequence: TGTGCCAGTAACTTGCTAGCGGGGGGAAGAGAGACCCAGTACTTC. It codes for CASNLLAGGRETQYF.

V is TRBV28 and J is TRBJ2-7; D remains ambiguous. Germline V gene lookup returns CDR1 MDHEN and CDR2 SYDVKM. Trimming removed 4 bases at V and 3 bases at J, with 10 bases between. There are 13 residues in the CDR3. The CDR3, as DNA: TGTGCCAGCAGTTCAATCTCCCACTACGAGCAGTACTTC. This codes for CASSSISHYEQYF.

This sequence joins TRBV3-1 and TRBJ1-2, with D perhaps matching TRBD1 (5 bases). This CDR3 is 10 amino acids long. Trimming removed 7 bases from V and 8 bases from J, with 8 bases in between. Looked up from germline, CDR1 is LGHDT and CDR2 is YNNKEL (reference sequence). The CDR3, as DNA: TGTGCCAGCACCACAGGCGGCTACACCTTC. Its translation is CASTTGGYTF.

As concerns this clonotype: Relative to the germline gene, one junction end is altered; a read error may explain this. This chain joins TRBV5-1 and TRBJ2-1; 8 bases line up with TRBD1. The CDR3 length is 15 residues. The germline CDR1 and CDR2 sequences are SGHRS and YFSETQ. CDR3: CASSLDRAGRDEQFF. CDR3 sequence (DNA): TGCGCCAGCAGTTTGGACAGGGCGGGTAGGGATGAGCAGTTCTTC.

This clonotype occurred once. V gene TRBV7-2 combines with J gene TRBJ2-5; 8 bases line up with TRBD1. The CDR3 length is 15 residues. V lost 1 base, J lost 11 bases, and 12 bases stayed unmatched. Looked up from germline, CDR1 is SGHTA and CDR2 is FQGNSA. CDR3 amino acids: CASSLDTGGIYGQYF. DNA of the CDR3: TGTGCCAGCAGCTTAGATACAGGGGGAATCTACGGGCAGTACTTC.

The gene calls are TRBV12-3 or TRBV12-4 and TRBJ1-1; 7 bases map to TRBD1. V lost 5 bases to trimming and J lost 4 bases; unmatched junction nucleotides: 7. This CDR3 is 14 amino acids long. The CDR3 reads CASSAQQGPTEAFF. The CDR3 nucleotides read TGTGCCAGCAGTGCACAACAGGGGCCCACTGAAGCTTTCTTT.

This clonotype came up a few times. The gene calls are TRBV20-1 and TRBJ2-5; D call uncertain. V was cut by 0 bases and J by 2 bases, with 16 bases left in between. Germline V gene data show CDR1 as DFQATT and CDR2 as SNEGSKA (reference sequence). CDR3 length: 16 amino acids. In DNA form, the CDR3 reads TGCAGTGCTAGAGATAACTTCGGGCAGATACAAGAGACCCAGTACTTC. This encodes CSARDNFGQIQETQYF.

V usage is TRBV5-1 and J usage is TRBJ2-5; D not resolved. Trimming took off 5 bases at V and 3 bases at J, with 8 bases between the two ends. There are 12 residues in the CDR3. Germline values: CDR1 SGHRS, CDR2 YFSETQ. The CDR3 spells CASSIVKETQYF. As DNA, the CDR3 is TGCGCCAGCAGTATAGTGAAAGAGACCCAGTACTTC.

The V and J genes are TRBV12-3 or TRBV12-4 and TRBJ1-1; the D gene is possibly TRBD1 (5 bases). V dropped 3 bases and J dropped 3 bases, with 14 bases sitting between them. CDR3 length: 15 residues. CDR3 in amino acids: CASSLFPRGDTEAFF. DNA for the CDR3: TGTGCCAGCAGTTTGTTCCCCCGAGGGGACACTGAAGCTTTCTTT.

The rearrangement uses TRBV10-2 and TRBJ2-1, with 9 bases identical to TRBD2. Germline CDR1 reads WSHSY; CDR2 reads SAAADI. The V segment lost 7 bases and the J segment 8 bases; nucleotides outside the gene matches: 9. The CDR3 loop spans 14 amino acids. The CDR3 nucleotides read TGCGCCAGCACGCCTAGCGGGGCTCAGTATGAGCAGTTCTTC. Its translation is CASTPSGAQYEQFF.

This chain joins TRBV12-3 or TRBV12-4 and TRBJ2-4; 7 bases are a match to TRBD1. CDR3 length: 15 amino acids. V trimming: 3 bases; J trimming: 13 bases; junction bases outside the gene matches: 15. CDR3 in DNA: TGTGCCAGCAGTTTGCGAGGGGGCATAGTGGGCCAGCAGTACTTC. This sequence encodes CASSLRGGIVGQQYF.

This clonotype showed up just a few times. The chain links TRBV2 to TRBJ2-5; possibly TRBD1 for D (5 bases). V shed 6 bases and J shed 0 bases, with 14 bases lying between them. Germline loops: CDR1 SNHLY, CDR2 FYNNEI. This CDR3 comprises 15 residues. The CDR3 DNA follows: TGTGCCAGCAGGACCCCCTACAGGTACCAAGAGACCCAGTACTTC. It encodes CASRTPYRYQETQYF.

This clonotype has more than one count but fewer than ten. V and J are TRBV29-1 and TRBJ2-7; D remains ambiguous. The CDR3 sequence is 12 residues long. Trimming shortened V by 3 bases and J by 7 bases, and 13 bases separated the two germline ends. Germline CDR1 is SQVTM and CDR2 is ANQGSEA. The CDR3 loop is CSVDLSFGEQYF. The CDR3 DNA reads as TGCAGCGTTGATCTTTCCTTTGGTGAGCAGTACTTC.

This clonotype was observed a handful of times. The CDR3, as DNA: TGTGCCAGCAGTTTACCGGATTCCTTTATCGGGTACACCTTC. Translation: CASSLPDSFIGYTF. The chain has TRBV12-3 or TRBV12-4 and TRBJ1-2; D not resolved. This CDR3 is built from 14 residues. The germline V and J ends were trimmed by 2 bases and 11 bases, with 18 bases remaining between them.

The J gene is TRBJ2-1, the V gene TRBV25-1, with TRBD2 matching over 13 bases. This CDR3 is 18 amino acids long. Germline CDR1 MGHDK, CDR2 SYGVNS. J lost 6 bases, V lost 1 base, and 9 bases had no gene match. The CDR3 protein is CASSEWGLAGRLGNEQFF. The CDR3, as DNA: TGTGCCAGCAGTGAATGGGGACTAGCGGGGAGGCTGGGCAATGAGCAGTTCTTC.

J is TRBJ2-7 and V is TRBV5-5, with 10 bases lining up with TRBD1. CDR1 and CDR2 (germline): SGHKS, YYEKEE (reference sequence). V trimming: 0 bases; J trimming: 0 bases; junction bases outside the gene matches: 6. The CDR3 loop spans 17 amino acids. The CDR3 nucleotides are TGTGCCAGCAGCTTGGACGCCCGGACAGGGGGCTCCTACGAGCAGTACTTC. It specifies CASSLDARTGGSYEQYF.

This clonotype has just a few counts. This rearrangement joins TRBV6-1 to TRBJ2-3, with a possible D match to TRBD2 (5 bases). V dropped 9 bases and J dropped 4 bases, with 17 bases sitting between them. The germline V gene has CDR1 MNHNS and CDR2 SASEGT. The CDR3 sequence is 14 residues long. This CDR3 is CASPGPNGADTQYF. The CDR3 nucleotides are TGTGCCAGTCCTGGGCCCAACGGGGCAGATACGCAGTATTTT.

This clonotype was detected only a few times. This chain connects TRBV5-1 to TRBJ2-6; the D gene is possibly TRBD2 (5 bases). From germline, CDR1 is SGHRS and CDR2 YFSETQ. Trimming stripped 7 bases from V and 0 bases from J, with 20 bases between. The CDR3 loop spans 18 amino acids. CDR3 amino acids: CASSPHGGSFSGANVLTF. In DNA form, the CDR3 reads TGCGCCAGCTCCCCTCATGGAGGTTCCTTCTCTGGGGCCAACGTCCTGACTTTC.

This clonotype appeared many times. The CDR3 region is CASRLLAGGEGREQFF. DNA of the CDR3: TGTGCCAGCAGACTTCTAGCGGGGGGCGAGGGGAGAGAGCAGTTCTTC. The rearrangement uses TRBV6-5 and TRBJ2-1; 11 bases align to TRBD2. From germline, CDR1 is MNHEY and CDR2 SVGAGI. J lost 10 bases, V lost 6 bases, and 14 bases had no gene match. This CDR3 region has 16 residues.

This clonotype was observed at least ten times. The chain links TRBV7-3 to TRBJ2-5; unclear D gene. Looked up from germline, CDR1 is SGHTA and CDR2 is FQGTGA. Deletions cut 5 bases from V and 2 bases from J, with 9 bases between. This CDR3 comprises 13 residues. This chain's CDR3 is CASSPQVQETQYF. CDR3 nucleotide sequence: TGTGCCAGCAGCCCCCAGGTGCAAGAGACCCAGTACTTC.

V usage is TRBV13 and J usage is TRBJ1-1, with a weak D call TRBD1 (6 bases). Looked up from germline, CDR1 is PRHDT and CDR2 is FYEKMQ (reference sequence). The CDR3 runs 15 residues. The V end lost 7 bases, the J end lost 3 bases, and 18 bases lay between the germline ends. The CDR3: CASTVQGGVDTEAFF. Written as DNA, the CDR3 is TGTGCCAGCACCGTACAGGGAGGGGTGGACACTGAAGCTTTCTTT.

The chain couples TRBV7-2 to TRBJ2-1, with D uncertain. The germline CDR1 and CDR2 sequences are SGHTA and FQGNSA. Trimming cost V 6 bases and J 4 bases, with 13 bases left between them. The length of the CDR3 is 14 residues. The CDR3 reads CASRTLGGYNEQFF. The CDR3 DNA reads as TGTGCCAGCAGGACCCTAGGCGGTTACAATGAGCAGTTCTTC.

This clonotype has more than one count but fewer than ten. The chain carries TRBV6-5 and TRBJ2-2, with D possibly matching TRBD2 (5 bases). This CDR3 comprises 14 residues. The germline V and J ends were trimmed by 7 bases and 3 bases, with 12 bases remaining between them. Germline V gene data show CDR1 as MNHEY and CDR2 as SVGAGI. The CDR3 sequence is CASTRRTHTGELFF. CDR3 DNA sequence: TGTGCCAGCACGAGGAGGACCCACACCGGGGAGCTGTTTTTT.

This clonotype appeared a few times. V usage is TRBV12-3 or TRBV12-4 and J usage is TRBJ1-5; 7 nucleotides align to TRBD1. The CDR3 spans 14 residues. V was pared by 3 bases and J by 4 bases, with 3 bases of the junction left unmatched. CDR3 amino acids: CASSFSGGNQPQHF. The CDR3 DNA reads TGTGCCAGCAGTTTCTCAGGGGGAAATCAGCCCCAGCATTTT.

J is TRBJ2-7 and V is TRBV6-4, with 10 bases identical to TRBD2. CDR1 MRHNA and CDR2 SNTAGT come from the germline V gene. Trimming removed 3 bases from V and 7 bases from J; junction bases left unmatched: 12. This CDR3 is built from 16 residues. The CDR3 is CASSERERGGWNEQYF. The CDR3 DNA follows: TGTGCCAGCAGTGAGAGAGAGCGGGGGGGCTGGAATGAGCAGTACTTC.

J is TRBJ2-7 and V is TRBV6-1, with D tentatively TRBD1 (5 bases). The better agreement between TRBJ2-5 and the DNA end casts doubt on the J call. This CDR3 is 12 amino acids long. CDR1 MNHNS and CDR2 SASEGT come from the germline V gene. CDR3 sequence reads: CASGPRVETQYF. The CDR3 DNA follows: TGTGCCAGCGGACCCAGGGTGGAGACCCAGTACTTC.